This TCR beta chain is from a study of identical twins (dated by TCRdb to the mid-2010s). About the study as a whole: To test whether fetal clonotypes persist, this study deep-sequenced TCR alpha and beta repertoires from monozygotic twins, from unrelated adults of various ages, and from cord blood. Replicate twin experiments were performed at different times using different library preparation protocols to rule out contamination. Broader findings and caveats from the paper: In beta out-of-frame sequences, excess twin sharing was weaker, because having fewer shared sequences lowered the signal-to-noise ratio. Because the same donors could not be followed over many years, the conclusions depended on cross-sectional statistical analysis. Abundant cord blood beta clonotypes had fewer insertions, young adult naive repertoires showed a similar but weaker trend, and memory repertoires showed no such trend. Invariant T cells such as MAIT and iNKT could partly confound zero-insertion analyses, although diverse VJ usage argued against such confounding for most clonotypes. Compared with coincidental sharing between unrelated individuals, out-of-frame TCR alpha sequences shared between twins had an excess of sequences with low generation probability. In monozygotic twins, out-of-frame TCR alpha sharing was systematically underestimated by recombination models, although the models agreed with sharing between unrelated individuals.

Library creation used 5' RACE. TCRdb names Illumina HiSeq 2000 as the instrument used. A universal primer binding site was added through template switching, and the final cDNA carried a unique molecular identifier so that TCR cDNA molecules could be counted accurately. First-strand cDNA for TCR alpha and beta chains was synthesized from specific primers in the conserved constant-segment region. To control for contamination, each cDNA library was double barcoded with a SMART-Mk sample barcode plus Illumina barcodes. Two successive PCR steps introduced TruSeq adapter sequences along with Illumina sample barcodes. TCR alpha and beta cDNA libraries were sequenced on the Illumina HiSeq platform with custom primers. As for the original processing: Raw reads were processed with MiGEC to extract unique molecular identifiers, and MiXCR was used to determine CDR3 positions. Recombination models were inferred per individual with the repgenHMM and IGoR tools using an EM algorithm. The analysis of shared clonotypes was done with the tcR package in R, with sharing normalized by the product of cloneset sizes. Out-of-frame nonproductive sequences were analyzed to study raw recombination free of thymic and clonal selection effects. Through fastp at Q25 and MiXCR, TCRdb rebuilt clones from the public reads, retaining in-frame beta chains. For every CDR3 protein sequence, its rows merge into one entry that carries the most common genes and DNA. For this entry, the V and J calls and clone size follow TCRdb and not the study's own pipeline. Present in this sample are roughly 720,000 distinct CDR3 sequences, over 15% of which were seen just once. The ten largest clonotypes hold over 10% of the sample.

Trimming removed 6 bases from V and 2 bases from J; the gene matches leave 7 bases unexplained. CDR1 and CDR2, looked up from the germline V gene (reference sequence), are DFQATT and SNEGSKA. From the cysteine through the phenylalanine, the CDR3 covers 16 amino acids. Just CDR3 DNA is preserved here, 48 bases in frame from base 1. Every donor was a healthy Caucasian. Three pairs of female monozygotic twins, all aged 18 to 29 years, made up the twin cohort. Peripheral blood mononuclear cells were used as the source from which RNA for TCR libraries was isolated. In this sample, this clonotype turned up a few times. Its antigen remains undetermined. Base qualities are not provided; no much larger clone lies one nucleotide away. These data were also filed under a second study, of T cells expressing NK-cell markers. As noted in the second study: In sorted CD3+CD56+NKG2C+, CD3+CD56+NKG2C- and CD3+CD56-NKG2C+ T-cell subsets from eight donors, TCR beta-chain repertoires were profiled. Seven of the eight sequenced donors were HCMV-seropositive and one was HCMV-seronegative. To restrict sorting to alphabetaTCR-expressing T cells, an anti-gammadeltaTCR antibody was added in several experiments. In more than 5 donors, the dominant CD3+CD56+NKG2C+ clonotypes ranked among the top 10 CD8+ clonotypes, making up roughly 1.0-7.0% of CD8+ T cells. Those dominant clonotypes were again the most abundant among CD3+CD56-NKG2C+ cells in a handful of donors, at 28.3-60.1%. It remained unclear whether the expanded NKG2C-expressing T cell clones were specific for HCMV antigens. The study sequenced eight donors, all healthy volunteers chosen at random: three men and five women. A commercial ELISA kit detecting HCMV-specific IgG in serum was used to determine HCMV serostatus. For six donors, bulk peripheral blood T-cell repertoires were also sequenced from unsorted PBMC. MIGEC was used to demultiplex reads and group reads by UMI, and MiTCR was used to assemble and quantify clonotypes. To remove erroneous sequences, TCR cDNA sequences were retained only when supported by two or more reads. The tcR package was used for downstream repertoire analysis, with clonotypes matched between fractions based on CDR3 nucleotide sequence plus V segment. VDJmatch was used to annotate antigen specificity against VDJdb, with one amino acid substitution allowed in CDR3.

The sequence derives from a woman aged 18-29 years in good health. In this chain, TRBV20-1 is recombined with TRBJ2-1, and 13 junctional nucleotides match TRBD2. Source material: PBMCs. The nucleotide sequence reads as follows: TGCAGTGCCCTTTCCACTAGCGGGGGGGCCTACAATGAGCAGTTCTTC. Its translation reads: CSALSTSGGAYNEQFF.